One TCR beta chain is described in this entry. This CDR3 region has 16 residues. V gave up 0 bases and J gave up 3 bases, with 16 bases separating them. CDR1 SGDLS and CDR2 YYNGEE come from the germline V gene. Measured with immunoSEQ multiplex PCR; TCRdb has only the in-frame clones, and not every one. The sample has 98,000 or so clones; about 96% are singletons. The data belong to a study of technical replicates of blood from several donors. The TCR was taken from a human donor in good health. Sequencing input: T cells isolated from PBMCs. V and J are TRBV9 and TRBJ2-7; tentatively, D is TRBD1 (6 bases). The CDR3: CASSVGWGPGHYEQYF. The CDR3 DNA follows: TGTGCCAGCAGCGTAGGATGGGGGCCAGGGCACTACGAGCAGTACTTC.